The source of this T cell receptor beta chain is a study of shared clonotypes between healthy human individuals. Whole-study context: Donors were a couple of women and a few men aged 18 to 49. Per-donor plates numbered three CD4 naive, three CD4 memory, two CD8 naive and one CD8 memory. Findings and limits, study-wide: The study generally estimated greater richness for naive than memory subsets. Across a few donors, naive CD4 shared 5% to 6%, naive CD8 over 3%, memory CD4 more than 2%, memory CD8 0.4%.

Only in-frame clones appear in the TCRdb table, and some are missing; sequencing was by immunoSEQ multiplex PCR. The sample has hundreds of thousands of clones, around 90% seen once. To note about this clone: Its target is not known.

The germline V and J ends were trimmed by 3 bases and 5 bases, with 11 bases remaining between them. This CDR3 spans 14 amino acids. The germline V gene encodes CDR1 MNHEY and CDR2 SMNVEV (reference sequence). This rearrangement joins TRBV27 to TRBJ1-5, with D possibly matching TRBD1 (6 bases). This receptor was taken from a man aged 18 to 29 in good health. The specimen sequenced was memory CD8+ T cells sorted from blood. As to subset: CD45RO+ cells pooled with CCR7-negative TemRA cells. The CDR3 loop reads CASSFRQAHQPQHF. The CDR3 coding sequence is TGTGCCAGCAGTTTCCGACAGGCGCATCAGCCCCAGCATTTT.